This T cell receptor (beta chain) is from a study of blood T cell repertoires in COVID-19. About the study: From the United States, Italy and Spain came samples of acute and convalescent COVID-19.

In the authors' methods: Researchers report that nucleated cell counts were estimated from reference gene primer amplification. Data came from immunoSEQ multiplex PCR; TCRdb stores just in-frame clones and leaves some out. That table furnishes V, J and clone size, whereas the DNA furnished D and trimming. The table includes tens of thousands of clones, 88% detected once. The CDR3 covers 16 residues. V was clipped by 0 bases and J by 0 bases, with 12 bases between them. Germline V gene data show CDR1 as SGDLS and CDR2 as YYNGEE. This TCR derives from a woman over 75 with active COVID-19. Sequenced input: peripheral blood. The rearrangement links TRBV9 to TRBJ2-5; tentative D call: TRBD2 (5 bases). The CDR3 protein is CASSVERAQYQETQYF. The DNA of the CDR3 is TGTGCCAGCAGCGTAGAGAGGGCACAGTACCAAGAGACCCAGTACTTC.